This T cell receptor beta chain was obtained from a study of glioma-infiltrating T cells after dendritic cell vaccination. Study-wide context: Samples are from glioblastoma patients in Phase I and II dendritic cell vaccine trials. Monocyte-derived dendritic cells, cultured less than 9 days with IL-4 and GM-CSF, were pulsed with autologous tumor lysate.

The sample's time point: after dendritic cell vaccination, including at tumor progression/relapse. CDR1 and CDR2 (germline): MDHEN, SYDVKM. V was pared by 5 bases and J by 2 bases, with 14 bases of the junction left unmatched. The CDR3 runs to 17 residues. Measured with immunoSEQ multiplex PCR; TCRdb has only the in-frame clones, and not every one. Of 55,000 to 75,000 clones listed, about 79% are singletons. The receptor comes from a human donor with glioblastoma. Here the sequenced sample was blood, taken after dendritic cell vaccination. V and J are TRBV28 and TRBJ2-7, with TRBD2 identical over 8 bases. For the CDR3, the DNA is TGTGCCAGCAGTATACGGGGGGGCCGAGAGGAACCCTACGAGCAGTACTTC. Translating gives CASSIRGGREEPYEQYF.